Listed below are T cell receptor beta chains from one sample, sequenced in a study of blood T cell repertoires in COVID-19. Some clones are missing from TCRdb's copy, which holds only in-frame ones; the method was immunoSEQ multiplex PCR. Of about 190,000 clones in the sample, more than 75% were seen once. What was sequenced was PBMCs or T cells enriched from blood (not recorded which). The receptors were gathered from a woman aged 45-65 years with acute COVID-19. Each CDR3 is given with its conserved first and last residue. Rows give clone size only sometimes, using once, few, many, or a class for an expanded clone.

v_call: TRBV2
j_call: TRBJ1-5
clone_size: NA
cdr3_aa: CASSAEFQTNQPQHF

v_call: TRBV24-1
j_call: TRBJ1-2
clone_size: few
cdr3_aa: CATSDQQADYGYTF

v_call: TRBV4-1
j_call: TRBJ2-3
clone_size: NA
cdr3_aa: CASSQASDTQYF

v_call: TRBV7-8
j_call: TRBJ1-6
clone_size: NA
cdr3_aa: CASSTNRGSSYNSPLHF

v_call: TRBV7-6
j_call: TRBJ1-6
clone_size: NA
cdr3_aa: CASSLALRGNSPLHF

v_call: TRBV5-1
j_call: TRBJ2-3
clone_size: NA
cdr3_aa: CASRNTGGSTDTQYF

v_call: TRBV27
j_call: TRBJ1-2
clone_size: NA
cdr3_aa: CASSPDRGLANYGYTF

v_call: TRBV5-1
j_call: TRBJ1-2
clone_size: NA
cdr3_aa: CASSPVDSGVGYTF

v_call: TRBV19
j_call: TRBJ2-5
clone_size: once
cdr3_aa: CASSIPSGGQETQYF

v_call: TRBV19
j_call: TRBJ1-2
clone_size: NA
cdr3_aa: CAPPRENKHNYGYTF

v_call: TRBV5-1
j_call: TRBJ2-5
clone_size: NA
cdr3_aa: CASSLQGRDLQETQYF

v_call: TRBV18
j_call: TRBJ1-6
clone_size: NA
cdr3_aa: CASSPDRISSPLHF

v_call: TRBV7-2
j_call: TRBJ1-1
clone_size: NA
cdr3_aa: CASSPGQGGLGTEAFF

v_call: TRBV7-2
j_call: TRBJ2-3
clone_size: few
cdr3_aa: CASSLGPGGQDTQYF

v_call: TRBV6-5
j_call: TRBJ1-5
clone_size: NA
cdr3_aa: CASNWDRVSNQPQHF

v_call: TRBV7-6
j_call: TRBJ1-2
clone_size: once
cdr3_aa: CASSSRANYGYTF

v_call: TRBV19
j_call: TRBJ1-2
clone_size: NA
cdr3_aa: CASSILNYGYTF